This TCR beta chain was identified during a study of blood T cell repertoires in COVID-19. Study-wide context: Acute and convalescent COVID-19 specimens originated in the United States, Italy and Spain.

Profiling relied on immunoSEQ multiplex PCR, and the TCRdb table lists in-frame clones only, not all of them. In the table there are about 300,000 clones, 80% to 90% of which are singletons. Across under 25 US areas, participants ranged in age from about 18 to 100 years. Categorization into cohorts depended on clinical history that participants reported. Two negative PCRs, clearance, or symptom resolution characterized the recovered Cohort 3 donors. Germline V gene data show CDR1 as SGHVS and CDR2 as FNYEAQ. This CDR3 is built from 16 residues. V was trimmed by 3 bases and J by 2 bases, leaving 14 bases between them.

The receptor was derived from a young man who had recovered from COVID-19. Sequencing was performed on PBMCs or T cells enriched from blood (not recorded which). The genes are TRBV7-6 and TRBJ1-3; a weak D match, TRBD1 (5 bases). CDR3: CASSLGTTSAGNTIYF. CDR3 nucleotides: TGTGCCAGCAGCTTGGGGACTACCTCGGCTGGAAACACCATATATTTT.